The 15 T cell receptor beta chains below all came from one sample that was sequenced in a study of cytomegalovirus exposure and HLA in healthy donors. Primers: 60 Vbeta forward and 13 Jbeta reverse. Produced via immunoSEQ multiplex PCR; TCRdb's table is partial and in-frame only. The sample shows around 100,000 clones, about four fifths of them seen only once. Sequenced input: PBMCs. The receptor set was obtained from a woman aged 40 to 50 in good health and CMV-seronegative.

The chain is built from TRBV7-3 and TRBJ2-5, with D hard to call. The CDR3 has 11 amino acids. V gave up 5 bases and J gave up 5 bases, with 6 bases separating them. Germline V lookup: CDR1 SGHTA, CDR2 FQGTGA. The CDR3 region is CASSNGETQYF. The DNA of the CDR3 is TGTGCCAGCAGCAACGGGGAGACCCAGTACTTC.

This chain connects TRBV6-1 to TRBJ1-2; maybe TRBD1 (5 bases). Germline CDR1 and CDR2: MNHNS and SASEGT. This CDR3 region has 13 residues. V was cut by 4 bases and J by 8 bases, with 14 bases left in between. Written as DNA, the CDR3 is TGTGCCAGCAGTGGGAGGGCAGGGAAAGGCTACACCTTC. Residues: CASSGRAGKGYTF.

This chain uses TRBV7-3 with TRBJ1-2; 9 bases agree with TRBD1. This CDR3 is built from 13 residues. From germline, CDR1 is SGHTA and CDR2 FQGTGA. V gave up 4 bases and J gave up 8 bases; unmatched junction bases: 5. DNA for the CDR3: TGTGCCAGCAGCTCGGGACAGGGAAGAGGCTACACCTTC. It translates to CASSSGQGRGYTF.

The chain joins TRBV11-2 to TRBJ2-3; 12 positions match TRBD2. The CDR3 consists of 15 residues. Per the germline V gene, CDR1 is SGHAT and CDR2 is FQNNGV. V lost 0 bases, J lost 5 bases, and 0 bases stayed unmatched. The CDR3 DNA reads TGTGCCAGCAGCTTAGAACTAGCGGGAGGAGATACGCAGTATTTT. Its translation: CASSLELAGGDTQYF.

J is TRBJ1-2 and V is TRBV7-3; tentatively, D is TRBD1 (6 bases). CDR1 and CDR2 from the germline V gene are SGHTA and FQGTGA. Trimming left V 2 bases short and J 6 bases short, with 10 bases between. The CDR3 covers 13 residues. The CDR3 is CASSLVAGDGYTF. DNA of the CDR3: TGTGCCAGCAGCTTAGTGGCAGGGGATGGCTACACCTTC.

In the case of this clone: No DNA is shown, since the ends of the CDR3 on it are uncertain; the CDR3 is the one TCRdb lists. This sequence joins TRBV7-7 and TRBJ2-5; the table's D call TRBD1 went unverified against the DNA. Inclusive of both ends, the CDR3 amounts to 14 amino acids. The germline V gene encodes CDR1 SSHAT and CDR2 FNYEAQ (reference sequence). CDR3 sequence: CASSEAGGTSGQYF.

This chain joins TRBV10-3 and TRBJ1-2; 11 bases are a match to TRBD1. The CDR3 totals 17 residues. CDR1 and CDR2 from the germline V gene are ENHRY and SYGVKD. V was pared by 11 bases and J by 7 bases, with 21 bases of the junction left unmatched. The CDR3 reads CAVTSRRTGGERSGYTF. CDR3 sequence (DNA): TGTGCCGTTACTTCCCGTAGGACAGGGGGCGAGAGGAGTGGCTACACCTTC.

V usage is TRBV4-3 and J usage is TRBJ2-7; a possible D gene is TRBD1 (6 bases). Germline V gives CDR1 LGHNA, CDR2 YSLEER. The CDR3 length is 15 residues. Trimming removed 0 bases from V and 3 bases from J, with 12 bases in between. CDR3: CASSQEQGSYYEQYF. The CDR3 coding sequence is TGCGCCAGCAGCCAAGAGCAGGGGAGTTACTACGAGCAGTACTTC.

The rearrangement joins TRBV6-1 to TRBJ2-3, with D tentatively TRBD2 (6 bases). The CDR3 consists of 15 residues. Germline CDR1 and CDR2: MNHNS and SASEGT. DNA for the CDR3: TGTAGCACCCGGGACTCACTGATCGCCACAGATACGCAGTATTTT. This sequence encodes CSTRDSLIATDTQYF.

V and J are TRBV18 and TRBJ2-5; 8 positions agree with TRBD1. The CDR3 sequence is 15 residues long. The V gene end was trimmed by 3 bases and the J gene end by 4 bases; junction bases not matched to a gene: 7. Germline V gene sequence: CDR1 KGHSH, CDR2 LQKENI. CDR3 nucleotides: TGTGCCAGCTCACCTACAGGGGGAACATCAGAGACCCAGTACTTC. Translation: CASSPTGGTSETQYF.

V gene TRBV18 combines with J gene TRBJ2-5; the D gene is possibly TRBD1 (5 bases). Germline assignment: CDR1 KGHSH and CDR2 LQKENI. The CDR3 is 15 amino acids. V was cut by 4 bases and J by 2 bases, with 14 bases left in between. This chain's CDR3 is CASSQTWTSQETQYF. CDR3 nucleotides: TGTGCCAGCTCACAAACCTGGACATCACAAGAGACCCAGTACTTC.

This clone was found a few times. CDR3 region: CASSSAGGLQPQHF. The CDR3 DNA is TGTGCCAGCAGTTCGGCAGGGGGCTTGCAGCCCCAGCATTTT. The chain recombines TRBV28 with TRBJ1-5; the match to TRBD1 covers 8 bases. Trimming took 4 bases from V and 7 from J; bases not matched to a gene: 6. The CDR3 length is 14 residues. Germline loops: CDR1 MDHEN, CDR2 SYDVKM.

The rearrangement joins TRBV29-1 to TRBJ1-2; unclear D gene. CDR1 is SQVTM, CDR2 ANQGSEA, per germline. CDR3 length: 13 residues. V dropped 1 base and J dropped 5 bases, with 11 bases sitting between them. CDR3 nucleotide sequence: TGCAGCGTTGAAGGCGCCCCCTTATATGGCTACACCTTC. Its translation is CSVEGAPLYGYTF. The full variable domain, completed using reference TRBV29-1 and TRBJ1-2, is SAVISQKPSRDICQRGTSLTIQCQVDSQVTMMFWYRQQPGQSLTLIATANQGSEATYESGFVIDKFPISRPNLTFSTLTVSNMSPEDSSIYLCSVEGAPLYGYTFGSGTRLTVV.

The chain carries TRBV5-1 and TRBJ2-5; 8 positions agree with TRBD1. Germline lookup yields CDR1 SGHRS and CDR2 YFSETQ. Losses at the gene ends were 3 bases for V and 5 bases for J; bases not matched to a gene: 3. There are 13 residues in the CDR3. The CDR3 bases are TGCGCCAGCAGCTCGGGACAGGAGGAGACCCAGTACTTC. Translation gives CASSSGQEETQYF.

This clone was recorded only once. The rearrangement links TRBV10-1 to TRBJ2-7; 7 positions agree with TRBD2. The CDR3 runs to 14 residues. CDR1 and CDR2 from the germline V gene are WNHNN and SYGVQD (reference sequence). V trimming: 6 bases; J trimming: 6 bases; junction bases outside the gene matches: 11. CDR3 DNA sequence: TGCGCCAGCAGCCCCAGGGAGGGTAGAGGCGAGCAGTACTTC. Translation gives CASSPREGRGEQYF.